This TCR beta chain derives from a study of OX40 agonist ivuxolimab in advanced cancers. The CDR3 contains 15 residues. The germline V gene has CDR1 SGHTA and CDR2 FQGNSA. V was pared by 5 bases and J by 9 bases, with 20 bases between. Only in-frame clones appear in the TCRdb table, and some are missing; sequencing was by immunoSEQ multiplex PCR. The table includes 71,000 or so clones, more than 85% detected once. Patients had blood sampled at baseline and again on cycle 4 day 1 and cycle 7 day 1. General study points: CD4+ and CD8+ blood T cells expanded clonally by week 6 at 0.1 to 3.0 mg/kg. Expanded clones belonging to CD8+ T cells outnumbered, on average, those of CD4+. Expansion of clones was among the lowest in partial responders at 0.1-3.0 mg/kg.

Worth noting for this clone: Antigen: not known.

The V gene is TRBV7-2, the J gene TRBJ2-4; tentative D call: TRBD1 (5 bases). The receptor's source is an adult with an advanced solid tumor such as melanoma, head and neck, liver or kidney cancer. Sequenced here: CD4+ or CD8+ T cells sorted from blood, sampled in a trial of the OX40 agonist ivuxolimab. CDR3 in amino acids: CASSPPRGPMSIQYF. CDR3 DNA sequence: TGTGCCAGCAGCCCTCCTAGGGGCCCTATGAGCATTCAGTACTTC.